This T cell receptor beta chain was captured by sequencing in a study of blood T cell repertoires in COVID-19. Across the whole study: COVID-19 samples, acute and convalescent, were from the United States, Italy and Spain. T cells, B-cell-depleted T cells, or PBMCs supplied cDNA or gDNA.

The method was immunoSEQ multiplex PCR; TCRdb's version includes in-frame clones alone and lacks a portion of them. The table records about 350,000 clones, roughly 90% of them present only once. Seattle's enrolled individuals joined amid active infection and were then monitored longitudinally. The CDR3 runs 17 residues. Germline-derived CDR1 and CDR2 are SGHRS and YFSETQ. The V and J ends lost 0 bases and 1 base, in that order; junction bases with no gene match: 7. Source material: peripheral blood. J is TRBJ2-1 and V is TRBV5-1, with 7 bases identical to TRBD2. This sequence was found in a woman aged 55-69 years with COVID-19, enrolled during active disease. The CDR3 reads CASSLAGGDPSYNEQFF. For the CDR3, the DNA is TGCGCCAGCAGCTTGGCTGGGGGGGACCCATCCTACAATGAGCAGTTCTTC.